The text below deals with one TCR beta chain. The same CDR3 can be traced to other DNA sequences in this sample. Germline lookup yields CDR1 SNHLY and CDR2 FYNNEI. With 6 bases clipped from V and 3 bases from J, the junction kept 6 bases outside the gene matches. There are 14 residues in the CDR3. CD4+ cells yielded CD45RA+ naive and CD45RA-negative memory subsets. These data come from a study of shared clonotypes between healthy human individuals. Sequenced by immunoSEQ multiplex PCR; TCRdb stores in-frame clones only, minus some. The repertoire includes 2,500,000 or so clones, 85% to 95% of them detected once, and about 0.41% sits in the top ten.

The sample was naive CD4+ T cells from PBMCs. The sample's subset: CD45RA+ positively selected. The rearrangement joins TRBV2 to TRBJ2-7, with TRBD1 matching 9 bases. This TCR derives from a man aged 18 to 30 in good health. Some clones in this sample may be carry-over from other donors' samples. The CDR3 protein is CASRAGTGSYEQYF. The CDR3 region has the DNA TGTGCCAGCAGGGCCGGGACAGGGAGCTACGAGCAGTACTTC.